This TCR beta chain was sequenced for a study of cytomegalovirus exposure and HLA in healthy donors. The CDR3 sequence is 14 residues long. V trimming: 4 bases; J trimming: 7 bases; junction bases outside the gene matches: 9. Looked up from germline, CDR1 is SGHRS and CDR2 is YFSETQ. Profiled with immunoSEQ multiplex PCR; TCRdb holds only in-frame clones, not every one. Of 150,000 to 180,000 clones listed, 70% to 90% are singletons. The gene calls are TRBV5-1 and TRBJ1-2; TRBD1 agrees at 8 bases. This receptor was identified in a human donor in good health. The specimen was PBMCs. The CDR3 bases are TGCGCCAGCAGCACCCAAGTAGGACAGGGTGGCTACACCTTC. As protein: CASSTQVGQGGYTF.